Each of the 5 T cell receptor beta chains below was sequenced from the same sample in a study of human T cells and chemical hapten exposure. TCRdb passed the RACE reads through MiXCR, listing each CDR3 protein once. This sample has some 350,000 distinct CDR3 sequences, with nearly 6.5% found just once. Time point described: patch test 2, 6 weeks after DPC sensitization. Treatment defined: therapeutic diphenylcyclopropenone sensitization with weekly scalp DPC. Sample: whole blood, taken in connection with sensitization to the hapten diphenylcyclopropenone (DPC). The receptors were sampled from a woman under 30 with alopecia areata. Some clones in this sample may be carry-over from other donors' samples.

This clonotype has more than one count but fewer than ten. The J gene is TRBJ2-7, the V gene TRBV29-1, with D maybe TRBD1 (6 bases). There are 13 residues in the CDR3. V gave up 6 bases and J gave up 7 bases, with 19 bases separating them. The germline V gene has CDR1 SQVTM and CDR2 ANQGSEA. CDR3 nucleotides: TGCAGCGTCGATACCCGGGACACTTCGGAGCAGTACTTC. This codes for CSVDTRDTSEQYF.

This clonotype occurred many times. V usage is TRBV2 and J usage is TRBJ1-2; TRBD1 might be the D (6 bases). CDR3 size: 14 residues. Trimming took 5 bases from V and 8 from J, leaving 18 bases between them. Germline CDR1 reads SNHLY; CDR2 reads FYNNEI. The chain's CDR3 is CASSFTGTRGGYTF. For the CDR3, the DNA is TGTGCCAGCAGTTTCACCGGGACAAGAGGGGGCTACACCTTC.

This clonotype was detected a few times. The chain links TRBV7-2 to TRBJ1-1; D ambiguous. The CDR3 has 13 amino acids. Deletions cut 6 bases from V and 3 bases from J, with 11 bases between. Germline values: CDR1 SGHTA, CDR2 FQGNSA. Written as DNA, the CDR3 is TGTGCCAGCAGTCCGGACTTGTACACTGAAGCTTTCTTT. Protein product: CASSPDLYTEAFF.

This clonotype has a count of ten or more. The rearrangement links TRBV6-1 to TRBJ1-3; D not certain. The CDR3 loop spans 13 amino acids. The germline V gene has CDR1 MNHNS and CDR2 SASEGT. The V end was cut by 6 bases, the J end by 2 bases, with 8 bases between. CDR3 loop: CASRGGPGNTIYF. CDR3 bases: TGTGCCAGCAGGGGAGGACCTGGAAACACCATATATTTT.

This clonotype was detected many times. The chain employs TRBV28 and TRBJ1-4; D might be TRBD1 (6 bases). Trimming shortened V by 8 bases and J by 8 bases, and 18 bases separated the two germline ends. The V gene's germline CDR1 is MDHEN and CDR2 SYDVKM. The CDR3 has 14 amino acids. CDR3 DNA sequence: TGTGCCAGCCGCCACCGGGGGGCGCAGGAAAAACTGTTTTTT. It yields the protein CASRHRGAQEKLFF.